The following is a T cell receptor beta chain sequence with its context. Its antigen is unknown. These data come from a study of radiotherapy plus CTLA-4 blockade in lung cancer. Focal radiation plus CTLA-4 blockade with ipilimumab was given to patients with chemo-refractory metastatic non-small-cell lung cancer. Study-level points and caveats: Some TCR clones had been derived from tumors. These clones expanded in peripheral blood after radiotherapy plus ipilimumab.

CDR1 SNHLY and CDR2 FYNNEI come from the germline V gene. The CDR3 runs 15 residues. Trimming pared 5 bases from V and 2 bases from J, leaving 12 bases between. TCRdb's copy holds only in-frame clones and misses some; the assay was immunoSEQ multiplex PCR. The data contain 100,000 to 150,000 clones, 75% to 80% of them singletons. This sequence joins TRBV2 and TRBJ2-2; TRBD2 is a possible D gene (5 bases). This specimen was peripheral blood, taken from a patient treated with radiotherapy plus ipilimumab. The receptor's source is a human donor with non-small cell lung cancer who had a partial response to radiotherapy plus ipilimumab. Here the CDR3 DNA reads TGTGCCAGCAGTCAGGAGGCTATCAACACCGGGGAGCTGTTTTTT. Translating it yields CASSQEAINTGELFF.